The 19 T cell receptor beta chains given below trace back to one sample, sequenced in a study of T cells after yellow fever vaccination. Each CDR3 protein gets one entry after TCRdb re-called the 5' RACE reads with MiXCR. Of 620,000 or so distinct CDR3 sequences listed, 9% to 15% are singletons. This material consisted of PBMCs, taken on the day of the yellow fever booster vaccination. The origin of the receptors is a man aged 25-45 years who received the YFV17D yellow fever vaccine.

This clonotype has a count of ten or more. The chain carries TRBV19 and TRBJ2-3; D is unclear. The germline V gene encodes CDR1 LNHDA and CDR2 SQIVND (reference sequence). With 7 bases removed from V and 5 bases from J, the gap between germline ends came to 7 bases. The CDR3 contains 11 residues. CDR3 in amino acids: CASKGGDTQYF. CDR3 nucleotides: TGTGCCAGTAAGGGTGGAGATACGCAGTATTTT. Complete variable domain (other parts from reference TRBV19 and TRBJ2-3): DGGITQSPKYLFRKEGQNVTLSCEQNLNHDAMYWYRQDPGQGLRLIYYSQIVNDFQKGDIAEGYSVSREKKESFPLTVTSAQKNPTAFYLCASKGGDTQYFGPGTRLTVL.

Points on this clonotype: One junction end disagrees with the germline gene, perhaps due to a read error. The rearrangement links TRBV11-2 to TRBJ2-7; either TRBD1 or TRBD2 may supply D (5 bases each). The CDR3 is 14 amino acids. Germline V CDR1 and CDR2: SGHAT, FQNNGV. CDR3 in DNA: TGTACCAGCAGCTTAGTTGGGGGAGACCGCGAGCAGTACTTC. Encoded protein: CTSSLVGGDREQYF.

The rearrangement uses TRBV11-2 and TRBJ1-5; D is unresolved. V lost 3 bases to trimming and J lost 4 bases, with 7 bases between them. CDR3 size: 13 residues. The V gene's germline CDR1 is SGHAT and CDR2 FQNNGV. The DNA for the CDR3 is TGTGCCAGCAGCTTCCAAGAAAATCAGCCCCAGCATTTT. Its translation is CASSFQENQPQHF.

This clonotype was seen at least ten times. The gene calls are TRBV19 and TRBJ2-5; 11 bases match TRBD2. Per germline, CDR1 LNHDA and CDR2 SQIVND (reference sequence). V dropped 10 bases and J dropped 5; count of bases not matched to a gene: 6. The CDR3 runs to 13 residues. The CDR3 bases are TGTGCCACCAAACTAGCGGGAGTTGAGACCCAGTACTTC. Protein product: CATKLAGVETQYF. The full variable domain, with the rest looked up from reference TRBV19 and TRBJ2-5, is DGGITQSPKYLFRKEGQNVTLSCEQNLNHDAMYWYRQDPGQGLRLIYYSQIVNDFQKGDIAEGYSVSREKKESFPLTVTSAQKNPTAFYLCATKLAGVETQYFGPGTRLLVL.

This clonotype was seen a handful of times. The chain uses TRBV7-2 and TRBJ2-5, with 8 bases aligning to TRBD1. The germline gives CDR1 SGHTA, CDR2 FQGNSA. This CDR3 has 15 residues. The V segment lost 4 bases and the J segment 5 bases; nucleotides outside the gene matches: 9. CDR3 nucleotides: TGTGCCAGCAGCTCCGACAGGGGTGGGGTGGAGACCCAGTACTTC. It encodes CASSSDRGGVETQYF.

Only a few counts were recorded for this clonotype. In DNA, the CDR3 is TGTGCCAGCAGCCGTAGACAGGGAAGACTTGGAAACACCATATATTTT. Protein product: CASSRRQGRLGNTIYF. The rearrangement links TRBV7-2 to TRBJ1-3, with 7 positions matching TRBD1. The germline gives CDR1 SGHTA, CDR2 FQGNSA. Trimming cost V 5 bases and J 3 bases; bases outside gene matches: 10. This CDR3 region has 16 residues.

The chain joins TRBV7-8 to TRBJ1-2, with 11 bases that match TRBD1. V was pared by 1 base and J by 0 bases, with 1 base of the junction left unmatched. The CDR3 covers 16 residues. Per the germline V gene, CDR1 is SGHVS and CDR2 is FQNEAQ. The CDR3 bases are TGTGCCAGCAGCTTAGGGACAGGGGGCCCTAACTATGGCTACACCTTC. Protein product: CASSLGTGGPNYGYTF.

This chain joins TRBV20-1 and TRBJ2-5, with 7 bases identical to TRBD1. The V gene end was trimmed by 2 bases and the J gene end by 4 bases; junction bases not matched to a gene: 4. CDR1 and CDR2 (germline): DFQATT, SNEGSKA (reference sequence). This CDR3 is 13 amino acids long. In DNA, the CDR3 is TGCAGTGCTAGAAACAGGGGTTTAGAGACCCAGTACTTC. Translation: CSARNRGLETQYF.

The rearrangement links TRBV28 to TRBJ2-1; 9 positions agree with TRBD2. Trimming took 7 bases from V and 5 from J; bases not matched to a gene: 9. The CDR3 loop spans 15 amino acids. Germline CDR1 reads MDHEN; CDR2 reads SYDVKM. The CDR3: CASTEGGRDDNEQFF. As DNA, the CDR3 is TGTGCCAGCACCGAGGGCGGGAGGGACGACAATGAGCAGTTCTTC. Full variable domain (rest looked up from reference TRBV28 and TRBJ2-1): DVKVTQSSRYLVKRTGEKVFLECVQDMDHENMFWYRQDPGLGLRLIYFSYDVKMKEKGDIPEGYSVSREKKERFSLILESASTNQTSMYLCASTEGGRDDNEQFFGPGTRLTVL.

The rearrangement links TRBV20-1 to TRBJ1-1; a possible D gene is TRBD1 (5 bases). Per the germline V gene, CDR1 is DFQATT and CDR2 is SNEGSKA (reference sequence). Trimming shortened V by 6 bases and J by 0 bases, and 14 bases separated the two germline ends. There are 14 residues in the CDR3. The chain's CDR3 is CSAEVGRMNTEAFF. The CDR3 DNA reads TGCAGTGCCGAAGTGGGACGGATGAACACTGAAGCTTTCTTT.

The chain links TRBV29-1 to TRBJ2-4; D uncertain. Germline CDR1 SQVTM, CDR2 ANQGSEA. The V gene lost 4 bases and the J gene lost 0 bases, with 16 bases spanning the gap. The CDR3 extends over 16 amino acids. CDR3 in DNA: TGCAGCGTTGTAATCTTCCAAAAAGTAGCCAAAAACATTCAGTACTTC. Translated, it gives CSVVIFQKVAKNIQYF.

This clonotype has only a few counts. This chain links TRBV9 with TRBJ2-5, with no clear D. This CDR3 has 14 residues. V was pared by 2 bases and J by 5 bases, with 13 bases between. Germline assignment: CDR1 SGDLS and CDR2 YYNGEE. Here the CDR3 DNA reads TGTGCCAGCAGCGTCTCGCCGGTGATGGAGACCCAGTACTTC. Its translation: CASSVSPVMETQYF.

The chain is built from TRBV7-9 and TRBJ1-1, with TRBD1 identical over 9 bases. Germline lookup yields CDR1 SEHNR and CDR2 FQNEAQ (reference sequence). V dropped 5 bases and J dropped 5; count of bases not matched to a gene: 6. The CDR3 has 14 amino acids. CDR3 residues: CASSPGTGLTEAFF. The CDR3 DNA is TGTGCCAGCAGCCCCGGGACAGGGTTAACTGAAGCTTTCTTT.

The chain employs TRBV5-6 and TRBJ2-7, with 11 bases identical to TRBD2. Germline trimming cut 4 bases from V and 6 bases from J; bases unmatched to any gene: 6. Germline CDR1 SGHDT, CDR2 YYEEEE. This CDR3 region has 14 residues. In DNA, the CDR3 is TGTGCCAGCAGCCGTACTAGCGGGAGATCCGAGCAGTACTTC. Translating gives CASSRTSGRSEQYF.

The chain combines TRBV30 with TRBJ2-2, with 10 bases fitting TRBD2. Trimming cost V 4 bases and J 5 bases; bases outside gene matches: 7. The germline gives CDR1 GTSNPN, CDR2 SVGIG (reference sequence). The CDR3 has 15 amino acids. Here the CDR3 reads CAWKRLAGDTGELFF. CDR3 nucleotides: TGTGCCTGGAAGCGCCTAGCGGGAGATACCGGGGAGCTGTTTTTT.

This chain links TRBV27 with TRBJ1-1; unclear D gene. Germline V CDR1 and CDR2: MNHEY, SMNVEV (reference sequence). The length of the CDR3 is 13 residues. Deletions cut 5 bases from V and 7 bases from J, with 14 bases between. CDR3 in amino acids: CASSSKRRSEAFF. The CDR3 region has the DNA TGTGCCAGCAGTAGCAAGAGGCGTAGTGAAGCTTTCTTT.

The table lists this clonotype with a few counts. The rearrangement links TRBV20-1 to TRBJ2-1; TRBD2 might be the D (5 bases). Germline V lookup: CDR1 DFQATT, CDR2 SNEGSKA (reference sequence). There are 11 residues in the CDR3. Trimming took 7 bases from V and 8 from J, leaving 12 bases between them. CDR3 sequence: CSGETNDEQFF. In nucleotides, the CDR3 is TGCAGTGGGGAGACAAACGATGAGCAGTTCTTC.

The rearrangement uses TRBV20-1 and TRBJ2-1; 9 bases map to TRBD2. The CDR3 length is 15 residues. Trimming cost V 2 bases and J 9 bases; bases outside gene matches: 11. Looked up from germline, CDR1 is DFQATT and CDR2 is SNEGSKA (reference sequence). The CDR3 bases are TGCAGTGCTAGACGGCGGGAGGGCCGGGGGATTGAGCAGTTCTTC. Translated: CSARRREGRGIEQFF.

V gene TRBV7-9 combines with J gene TRBJ2-7; D is perhaps TRBD1 (6 bases). There are 14 residues in the CDR3. Trimming took off 5 bases at V and 5 bases at J, with 16 bases between the two ends. Germline V lookup: CDR1 SEHNR, CDR2 FQNEAQ (reference sequence). The CDR3 DNA follows: TGTGCCAGCAGCCTCCCTGGACAGCACAACGAGCAGTACTTC. Its translation: CASSLPGQHNEQYF.